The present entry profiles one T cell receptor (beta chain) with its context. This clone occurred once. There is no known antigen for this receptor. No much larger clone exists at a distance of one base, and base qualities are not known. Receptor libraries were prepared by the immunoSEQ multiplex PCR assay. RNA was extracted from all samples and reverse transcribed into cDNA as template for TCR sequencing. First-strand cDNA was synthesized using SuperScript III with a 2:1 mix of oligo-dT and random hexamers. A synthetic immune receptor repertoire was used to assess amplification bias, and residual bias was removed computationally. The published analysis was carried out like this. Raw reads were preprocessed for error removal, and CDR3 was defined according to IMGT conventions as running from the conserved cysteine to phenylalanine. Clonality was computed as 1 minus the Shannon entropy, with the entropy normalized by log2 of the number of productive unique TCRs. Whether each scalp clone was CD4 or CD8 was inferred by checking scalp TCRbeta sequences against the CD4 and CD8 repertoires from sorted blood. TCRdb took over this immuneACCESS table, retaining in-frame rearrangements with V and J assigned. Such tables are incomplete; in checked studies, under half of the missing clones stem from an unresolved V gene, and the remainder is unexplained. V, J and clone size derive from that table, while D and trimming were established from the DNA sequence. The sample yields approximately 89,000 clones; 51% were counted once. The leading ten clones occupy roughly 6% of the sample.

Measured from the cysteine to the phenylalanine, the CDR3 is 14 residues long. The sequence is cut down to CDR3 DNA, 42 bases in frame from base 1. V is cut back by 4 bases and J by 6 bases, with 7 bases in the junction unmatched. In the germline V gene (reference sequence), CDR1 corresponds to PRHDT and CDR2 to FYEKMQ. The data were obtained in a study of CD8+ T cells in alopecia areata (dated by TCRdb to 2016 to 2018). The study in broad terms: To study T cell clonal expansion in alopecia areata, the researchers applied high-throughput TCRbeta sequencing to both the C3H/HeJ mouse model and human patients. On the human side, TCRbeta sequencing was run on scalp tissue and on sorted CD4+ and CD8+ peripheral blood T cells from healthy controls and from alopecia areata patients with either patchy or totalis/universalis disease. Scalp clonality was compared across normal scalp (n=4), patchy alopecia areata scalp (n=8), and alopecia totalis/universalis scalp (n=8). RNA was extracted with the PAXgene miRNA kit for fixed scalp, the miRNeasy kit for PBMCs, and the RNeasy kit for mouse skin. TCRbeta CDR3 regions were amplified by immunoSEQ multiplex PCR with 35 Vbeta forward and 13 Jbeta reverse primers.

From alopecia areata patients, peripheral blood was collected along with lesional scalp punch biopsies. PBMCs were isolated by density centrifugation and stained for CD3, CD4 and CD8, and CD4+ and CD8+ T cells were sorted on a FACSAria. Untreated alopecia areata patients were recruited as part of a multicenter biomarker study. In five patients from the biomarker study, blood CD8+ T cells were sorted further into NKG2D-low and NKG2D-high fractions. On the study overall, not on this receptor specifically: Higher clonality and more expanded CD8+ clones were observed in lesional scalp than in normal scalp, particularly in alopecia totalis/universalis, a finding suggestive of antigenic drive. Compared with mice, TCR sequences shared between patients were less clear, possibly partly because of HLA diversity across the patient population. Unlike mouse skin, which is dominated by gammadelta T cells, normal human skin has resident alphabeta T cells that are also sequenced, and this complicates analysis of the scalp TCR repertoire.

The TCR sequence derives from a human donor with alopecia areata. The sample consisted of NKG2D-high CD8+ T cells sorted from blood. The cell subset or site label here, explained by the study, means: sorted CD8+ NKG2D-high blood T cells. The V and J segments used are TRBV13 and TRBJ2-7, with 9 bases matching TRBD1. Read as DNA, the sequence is TGTGCCAGCAGCTCCGGGACAGGGTTTCCCGAGCAGTACTTC. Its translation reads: CASSSGTGFPEQYF.